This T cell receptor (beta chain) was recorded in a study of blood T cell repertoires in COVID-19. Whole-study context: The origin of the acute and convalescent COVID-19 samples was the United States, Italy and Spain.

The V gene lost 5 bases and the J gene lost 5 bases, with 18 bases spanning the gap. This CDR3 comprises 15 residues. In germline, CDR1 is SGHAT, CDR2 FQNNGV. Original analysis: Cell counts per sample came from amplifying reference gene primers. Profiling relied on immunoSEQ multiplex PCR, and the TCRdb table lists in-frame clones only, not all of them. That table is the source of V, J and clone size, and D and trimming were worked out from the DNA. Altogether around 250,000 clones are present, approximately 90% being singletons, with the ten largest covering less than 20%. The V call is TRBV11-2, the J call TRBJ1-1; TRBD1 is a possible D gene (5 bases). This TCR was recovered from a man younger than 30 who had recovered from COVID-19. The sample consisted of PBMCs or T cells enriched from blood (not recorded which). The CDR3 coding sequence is TGTGCCAGCAGCCCCATGTGGGCCGGGGGAACTGAAGCTTTCTTT. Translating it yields CASSPMWAGGTEAFF.